One TCR beta chain is described in this entry. TCRdb's copy holds only in-frame clones and misses some; the assay was immunoSEQ multiplex PCR. The sample comprises about 93,000 clones, around 94% of which are singletons, and approximately 1.9% rests with the top ten. This CDR3 has 14 amino acids. V was shortened by 7 bases and J by 6 bases, with 18 bases between the two germline ends. Germline V gives CDR1 LNHDA, CDR2 SQIVND (reference sequence). This record comes from a study of T cell changes during pregnancy in multiple sclerosis. This sequence joins TRBV19 and TRBJ1-1; possibly TRBD1 for D (6 bases). This receptor was taken from a female donor with multiple sclerosis, enrolled in a pregnancy study. Specimen: peripheral blood, collected after pregnancy. The DNA for the CDR3 is TGTGCCAGTATCCTAAAGGGGGAGAAGGCTGAAGCTTTCTTT. Translating gives CASILKGEKAEAFF.